This passage covers 19 T cell receptor beta chains from one sample sequenced in a study of CD4+ T cells in melanoma (dated by TCRdb to between 2021 and 2022). The library was made by the immunoSEQ multiplex PCR assay. TCRdb's version of the immuneACCESS table is confined to in-frame rearrangements and falls short of the full clone set. An unresolved V gene accounts for under half of the shortfall where checked; the remainder is of unknown origin. This sample has over 100,000 clones in its table, and approximately 92% of those were observed once. The top ten constitute about 3.3% of the sample. Sequenced: peripheral blood. The receptors were sampled from a human donor with melanoma.

This clone was recorded once. The chain carries TRBV19 and TRBJ2-1; 9 nucleotides match TRBD2. Germline V lookup: CDR1 LNHDA, CDR2 SQIVND (reference sequence). V gave up 3 bases and J gave up 7 bases; unmatched junction bases: 13. CDR3 length: 17 amino acids. CDR3 bases: TGTGCCAGTAGTATGAGATCGGGCGGGAGGGCCGGGAATGAGCAGTTCTTC. It translates to CASSMRSGGRAGNEQFF.

The chain links TRBV28 to TRBJ1-4; D not certain. The CDR3 covers 12 residues. Germline V CDR1 and CDR2: MDHEN, SYDVKM. The V end was cut by 3 bases, the J end by 4 bases, with 3 bases between. CDR3 in amino acids: CASSFFNEKLFF. CDR3 sequence (DNA): TGTGCCAGCAGTTTCTTTAATGAAAAACTGTTTTTT.

The chain joins TRBV9 to TRBJ2-7; D gene uncertain. There are 14 residues in the CDR3. Trimming stripped 7 bases from V and 1 base from J, with 15 bases between. Looked up from germline, CDR1 is SGDLS and CDR2 is YYNGEE. In DNA form, the CDR3 reads TGTGCCAGCGCCCGAAGTGCAGGATCCTACGAGCAGTACTTC. This translates into CASARSAGSYEQYF. Using reference TRBV9 and TRBJ2-7 for the parts outside the CDR3, the full variable domain is DSGVTQTPKHLITATGQRVTLRCSPRSGDLSVYWYQQSLDQGLQFLIQYYNGEERAKGNILERFSAQQFPDLHSELNLSSLELGDSALYFCASARSAGSYEQYFGPGTRLTVT.

The rearrangement links TRBV19 to TRBJ2-7; 8 bases align to TRBD1. The CDR3 is 14 residues long. Germline V gene lookup returns CDR1 LNHDA and CDR2 SQIVND (reference sequence). Germline trimming cut 6 bases from V and 4 bases from J; bases unmatched to any gene: 8. This chain's CDR3 is CASSHADRVYEQYF. CDR3 nucleotide sequence: TGTGCCAGTAGCCACGCGGACAGGGTATACGAGCAGTACTTC.

This chain links TRBV9 with TRBJ1-3; D unresolved. CDR1 is SGDLS, CDR2 YYNGEE, per germline. The CDR3 runs 14 residues. Trimming cost V 3 bases and J 0 bases, with 7 bases left between them. CDR3 sequence: CASSAYSSGNTIYF. The CDR3 DNA reads TGTGCCAGCAGCGCGTACAGCTCTGGAAACACCATATATTTT.

V usage is TRBV18 and J usage is TRBJ1-3; the match to TRBD1 covers 8 bases. Trimming at V came to 5 bases and at J to 0 bases, leaving 3 bases not matched to a gene. The V gene's germline CDR1 is KGHSH and CDR2 LQKENI. The CDR3 is made up of 15 amino acids. The CDR3 reads CASSADRGSGNTIYF. CDR3 bases: TGTGCCAGCTCAGCCGACAGGGGCTCTGGAAACACCATATATTTT.

This chain links TRBV19 with TRBJ2-7; 7 bases line up with TRBD1. CDR1 and CDR2 from the germline V gene are LNHDA and SQIVND (reference sequence). Unmatched junction bases numbered 3, after V lost 4 bases and J lost 0 bases. CDR3 length: 14 amino acids. CDR3 sequence reads: CASSSDRDSYEQYF. For the CDR3, the DNA is TGTGCCAGTAGTAGTGACAGGGACTCCTACGAGCAGTACTTC.

V usage is TRBV10-1 and J usage is TRBJ2-7; 8 bases are shared with TRBD1. V dropped 11 bases and J dropped 5; count of bases not matched to a gene: 14. Germline V gene data show CDR1 as WNHNN and CDR2 as SYGVQD (reference sequence). There are 14 residues in the CDR3. CDR3 DNA sequence: TGCGCCGGCCCAGGGGGCCAGGGGCGGGACGAGCAGTACTTC. As protein: CAGPGGQGRDEQYF.

J is TRBJ2-1 and V is TRBV7-3, with TRBD2 matching 9 bases. From germline, CDR1 is SGHTA and CDR2 FQGTGA. V dropped 5 bases and J dropped 9; count of bases not matched to a gene: 14. The CDR3 is made up of 16 amino acids. The CDR3 DNA is TGTGCCAGCAGCAAAGGGGGACTAGCTGGCCGGGGTGAGCAGTTCTTC. This gives the protein CASSKGGLAGRGEQFF.

The chain is built from TRBV30 and TRBJ2-4; the D is unclear. The length of the CDR3 is 12 residues. Germline-derived CDR1 and CDR2 are GTSNPN and SVGIG (reference sequence). Between the trimmed V and J ends, which lost 4 bases and 1 base, there was a span of 5 bases. CDR3 sequence reads: CAWKSAKNIQYF. Here the CDR3 DNA reads TGTGCCTGGAAGTCGGCCAAAAACATTCAGTACTTC.

The rearrangement links TRBV4-1 to TRBJ2-3, with D perhaps TRBD1 (6 bases). This CDR3 spans 14 amino acids. The ends were cut back, 4 bases at V and 3 bases at J, with 11 bases in the middle. Germline V gene data show CDR1 as MGHRA and CDR2 as YSYEKL. CDR3 DNA sequence: TGCGCCAGCAGCCCTTGGACAGAAACAGATACGCAGTATTTT. Its translation: CASSPWTETDTQYF.

J is TRBJ1-1 and V is TRBV7-2, with no clear D. Germline V gives CDR1 SGHTA, CDR2 FQGNSA. The CDR3 has 13 amino acids. V lost 4 bases, J lost 3 bases, and 9 bases lay in between. CDR3 in amino acids: CASSSYGDTEAFF. The CDR3 DNA reads TGTGCCAGCAGCTCATACGGGGACACTGAAGCTTTCTTT.

The chain recombines TRBV25-1 with TRBJ2-5; D is ambiguous. The CDR3 totals 14 residues. Trimming cost V 3 bases and J 7 bases, with 15 bases left between them. Germline V CDR1 and CDR2: MGHDK, SYGVNS. CDR3 loop: CASSDQVFSPTQYF. The DNA of the CDR3 is TGTGCCAGCAGTGATCAGGTCTTCAGCCCGACCCAGTACTTC.

This rearrangement joins TRBV7-2 to TRBJ2-3, with TRBD1 matching 7 bases. There are 15 residues in the CDR3. The trim removed 1 base at V and 3 bases at J, leaving 4 bases unmatched. From germline, CDR1 is SGHTA and CDR2 FQGNSA. CDR3: CASSLELQGTDTQYF. CDR3 nucleotide sequence: TGTGCCAGCAGCTTAGAGTTACAGGGGACAGATACGCAGTATTTT.

J is TRBJ2-7 and V is TRBV5-1; D not resolved. The V end was cut by 4 bases, the J end by 5 bases, with 16 bases between. Germline lookup yields CDR1 SGHRS and CDR2 YFSETQ. The CDR3 runs 14 residues. CDR3 protein: CASSPPWALDEQYF. The DNA for the CDR3 is TGCGCCAGCAGCCCCCCTTGGGCGCTGGACGAGCAGTACTTC.

The V call is TRBV4-3, the J call TRBJ2-7, with 11 bases lining up with TRBD2. The CDR3 consists of 17 residues. The V gene end was trimmed by 0 bases and the J gene end by 3 bases; junction bases not matched to a gene: 7. Germline V lookup: CDR1 LGHNA, CDR2 YSLEER. The CDR3 sequence: CASSQDRSSGGRYEQYF. The CDR3 DNA is TGCGCCAGCAGCCAAGATCGGTCTAGCGGGGGGCGCTACGAGCAGTACTTC.

The rearrangement uses TRBV18 and TRBJ2-7; D possibly uses TRBD1 or TRBD2 (5 bases each). Germline V CDR1 and CDR2: KGHSH, LQKENI. Trimming left V 3 bases short and J 3 bases short, with 12 bases between. The CDR3 is 14 amino acids. The CDR3 is CASSPGPAIYEQYF. CDR3 in DNA: TGTGCCAGCTCACCGGGACCGGCAATCTACGAGCAGTACTTC.

The chain joins TRBV6-1 to TRBJ1-2, with D unresolved. V lost 10 bases and J 0 bases, leaving 12 bases between the germline ends. This CDR3 spans 13 amino acids. Germline V gives CDR1 MNHNS, CDR2 SASEGT. CDR3 nucleotides: TGTGCCACTCCGACAACTTCTAACTATGGCTACACCTTC. Amino acids: CATPTTSNYGYTF.

The gene calls are TRBV18 and TRBJ2-1; 10 positions agree with TRBD1. Germline V CDR1 and CDR2: KGHSH, LQKENI. Trimming took 0 bases from V and 9 from J; bases not matched to a gene: 2. The CDR3 has 14 amino acids. Written as DNA, the CDR3 is TGTGCCAGCTCACCACCGGGACAGGGGCCTGAGCAGTTCTTC. The encoded protein is CASSPPGQGPEQFF.